This T cell receptor (beta chain) was recorded in a study of cytomegalovirus exposure and HLA in healthy donors. The PCR made use of 60 Vbeta and 13 Jbeta primers. The protocol was immunoSEQ multiplex PCR, while the TCRdb copy is restricted to in-frame clones and leaves out a portion. Of fewer than 200,000 clones in the sample, about 71% were seen once. This receptor was taken from a woman aged 30 to 39 in good health and CMV-seronegative. Input material: PBMCs.

CDR3 sequence reads: CASITGGTNTEAFF. The CDR3 region has the DNA TGTGCCAGCATTACAGGGGGGACGAACACTGAAGCTTTCTTT. This chain uses TRBV28 with TRBJ1-1, with 8 bases matching TRBD1. The CDR3 has 14 residues. V lost 7 bases and J lost 1; bases outside the gene matches: 5. Per germline, CDR1 MDHEN and CDR2 SYDVKM.